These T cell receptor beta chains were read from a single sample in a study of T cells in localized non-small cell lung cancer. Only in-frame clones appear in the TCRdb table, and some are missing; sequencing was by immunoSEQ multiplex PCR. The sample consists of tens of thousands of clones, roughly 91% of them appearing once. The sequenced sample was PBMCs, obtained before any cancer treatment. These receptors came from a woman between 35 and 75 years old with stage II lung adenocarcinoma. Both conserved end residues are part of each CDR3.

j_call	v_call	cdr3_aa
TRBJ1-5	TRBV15	CATSRVGGNQPQHF
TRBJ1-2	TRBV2	CASTQWTSYGYTF
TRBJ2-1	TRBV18	CASSPRLAGTYNEQFF
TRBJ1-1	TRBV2	CASSEGHLEAFF
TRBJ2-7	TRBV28	CASRDFSYEQYF
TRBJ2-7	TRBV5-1	CASSARGEWEQYF
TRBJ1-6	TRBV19	CASSKGNSPLHF
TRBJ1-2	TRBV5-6	CASSRSSGTGGHYGYTF
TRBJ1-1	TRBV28	CASTTESTAYTEAFF
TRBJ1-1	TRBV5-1	CASSFGGNTEAFF
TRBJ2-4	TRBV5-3	CARSPDGFGKNIQYF
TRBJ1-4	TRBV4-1	CASRPRDRVETNEKLFF
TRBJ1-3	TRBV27	CASSDRDSGNTIYF
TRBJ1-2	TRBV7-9	CASSRAGTTYGYTF
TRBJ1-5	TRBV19	CASTPRQGNQPQHF
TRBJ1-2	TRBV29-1	CSVFDIFLNGYTF
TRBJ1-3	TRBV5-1	CASSLGLLGYSGNTIYF
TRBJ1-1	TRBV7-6	CASSPSAEAFF
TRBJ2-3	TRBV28	CASNRGLAGGPWADTQYF
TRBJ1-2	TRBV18	CASSPEGADYGYTF
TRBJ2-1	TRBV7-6	CASSLGGIAAYNEQFF
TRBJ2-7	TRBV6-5	CASSSLDRSSYEQYF
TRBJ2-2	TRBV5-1	CASSQTSGDTGELFF
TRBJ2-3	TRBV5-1	CASSLSGDTQYF
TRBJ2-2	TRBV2	CASSGSAGGLTGELFF
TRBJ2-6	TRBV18	CASSPIIGRVPVLTF
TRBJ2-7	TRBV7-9	CASSSGTGAPISYEQYF
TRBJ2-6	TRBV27	CASSLFDSGANVLTF
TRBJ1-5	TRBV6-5	CASRPESGNQPQHF
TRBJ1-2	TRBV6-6	CASTPTKYQNYGYTF
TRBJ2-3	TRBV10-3	CAISGKAGVGTDTQYF
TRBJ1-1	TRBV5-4	CASSQGGTEAFF
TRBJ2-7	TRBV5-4	CASSRDASYEQYF
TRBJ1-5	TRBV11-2	CASSLEGLSNQPQHF
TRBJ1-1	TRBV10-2	CASSAPRRRGSEAFF
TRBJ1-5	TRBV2	CASRPPGQGGSLDQPQHF
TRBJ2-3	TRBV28	CASLGQYTDTQYF
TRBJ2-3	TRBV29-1	CSAAGQGLDTQYF
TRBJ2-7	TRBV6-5	CATNTDYEQYF